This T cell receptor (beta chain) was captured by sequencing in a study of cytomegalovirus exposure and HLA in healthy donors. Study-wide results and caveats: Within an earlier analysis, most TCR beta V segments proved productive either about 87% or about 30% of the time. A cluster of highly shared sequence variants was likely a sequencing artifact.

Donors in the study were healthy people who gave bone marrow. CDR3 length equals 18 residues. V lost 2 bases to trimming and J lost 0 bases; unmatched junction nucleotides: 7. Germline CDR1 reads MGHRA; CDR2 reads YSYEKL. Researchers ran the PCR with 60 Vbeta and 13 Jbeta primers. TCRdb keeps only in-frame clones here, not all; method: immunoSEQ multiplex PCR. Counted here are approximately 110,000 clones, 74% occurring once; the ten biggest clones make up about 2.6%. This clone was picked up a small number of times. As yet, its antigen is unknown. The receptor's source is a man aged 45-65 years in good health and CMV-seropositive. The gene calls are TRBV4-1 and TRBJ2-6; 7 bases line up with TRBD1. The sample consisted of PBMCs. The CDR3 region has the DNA TGCGCCAGCAGCCAATACTGGGACAGATACTCTGGGGCCAACGTCCTGACTTTC. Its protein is CASSQYWDRYSGANVLTF.